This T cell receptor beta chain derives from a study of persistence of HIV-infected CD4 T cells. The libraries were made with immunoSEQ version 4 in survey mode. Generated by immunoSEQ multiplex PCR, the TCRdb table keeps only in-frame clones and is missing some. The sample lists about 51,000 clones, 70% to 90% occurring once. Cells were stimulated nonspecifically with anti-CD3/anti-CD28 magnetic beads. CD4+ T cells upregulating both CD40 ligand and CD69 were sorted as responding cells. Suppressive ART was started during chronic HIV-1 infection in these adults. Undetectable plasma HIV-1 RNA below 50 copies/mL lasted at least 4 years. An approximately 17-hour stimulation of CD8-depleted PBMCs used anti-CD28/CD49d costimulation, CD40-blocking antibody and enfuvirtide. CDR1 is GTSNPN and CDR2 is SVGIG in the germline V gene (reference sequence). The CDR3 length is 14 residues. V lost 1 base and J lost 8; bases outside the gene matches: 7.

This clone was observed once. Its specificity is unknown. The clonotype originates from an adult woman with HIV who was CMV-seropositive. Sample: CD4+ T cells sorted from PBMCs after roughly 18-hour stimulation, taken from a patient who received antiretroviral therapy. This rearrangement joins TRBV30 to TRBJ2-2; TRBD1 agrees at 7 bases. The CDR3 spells CAWSGYRGRGELFF. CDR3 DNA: TGTGCCTGGAGTGGTTACAGGGGTCGAGGGGAGCTGTTTTTT. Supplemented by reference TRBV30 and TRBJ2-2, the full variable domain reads SQTIHQWPATLVQPVGSPLSLECTVEGTSNPNLYWYRQAAGRGLQLLFYSVGIGQISSEVPQNLSASRPQDRQFILSSKKLLLSDSGFYLCAWSGYRGRGELFFGEGSRLTVL.